These T cell receptor beta chains were read from a single sample in a study of naive and memory T cell subsets. TCRdb reanalysed the UMI-ligation and nested PCR reads using MiXCR and keeps one entry per CDR3 protein. The profile shows 37,000 or so distinct CDR3 sequences, more than 10% of them singletons. The sequenced sample was effector memory CD4+ T cells from blood. The origin of the receptors is a human donor in good health. The CDR3 runs from the conserved cysteine through the conserved F or W. D genes are given only for firm matches. A clone size is listed for some rows: how often the clone was seen (once, few, many), or a class if it is expanded.

size: medium-sized
J: TRBJ2-1
D: -
V: TRBV7-9
DNA: TGTGCCAGCAGCTTCAGTGCGGGGTACAATGAGCAGTTCTTC
CDR3: CASSFSAGYNEQFF

size: few
J: TRBJ2-1
D: TRBD2
V: TRBV12-3/TRBV12-4
DNA: TGTGCCAGCCTAGCGGGTAGCTCCTACAATGAGCAGTTCTTC
CDR3: CASLAGSSYNEQFF

size: -
J: TRBJ2-1
D: -
V: TRBV20-1
DNA: TGCAGTGCCCCCCCCGAGGGGGGAGGCACTTACAATGAGCAGTTCTTC
CDR3: CSAPPEGGGTYNEQFF

size: -
J: TRBJ2-1
D: TRBD2
V: TRBV5-1
DNA: TGCGCCAGCAGCTGGGGGACTAGCGGGATCAATGAGCAGTTCTTC
CDR3: CASSWGTSGINEQFF

size: many
J: TRBJ2-1
D: TRBD2
V: TRBV6-2/TRBV6-3
DNA: TGTGCCAGCAGCCCAGGGCGGGGGTTTGATGGCAATGAGCAGTTCTTC
CDR3: CASSPGRGFDGNEQFF

size: many
J: TRBJ2-5
D: -
V: TRBV29-1
DNA: TGCAGCGTTGAAACCCCGGGACGTCGAGAGACCCAGTACTTC
CDR3: CSVETPGRRETQYF

size: many
J: TRBJ1-1
D: -
V: TRBV7-2
DNA: TGTGCCAGCAGCTTAGTATTAACTACAGGAGAAGCTTTCTTT
CDR3: CASSLVLTTGEAFF

size: few
J: TRBJ1-6
D: -
V: TRBV2
DNA: TGTGCCAGCAGCTACAGGGTTTCACCCCTCCACTTT
CDR3: CASSYRVSPLHF

size: few
J: TRBJ2-1
D: -
V: TRBV2
DNA: TGTGCCAGCAGTGAAATGCGACAGAACAATGAGCAGTTCTTC
CDR3: CASSEMRQNNEQFF

size: many
J: TRBJ2-1
D: TRBD2
V: TRBV24-1
DNA: TGTGCCACCAGTGATCCGGGACTAGCGGGAGGGAATGAGCAGTTCTTC
CDR3: CATSDPGLAGGNEQFF

size: -
J: TRBJ2-5
D: TRBD1
V: TRBV7-3
DNA: TGTGCCAGCAGCCCGGGACAGGAAGAGACCCAGTACTTC
CDR3: CASSPGQEETQYF

size: few
J: TRBJ2-5
D: -
V: TRBV30
DNA: TGTGCCTGGAGTGTTGGTGGGACGGAGACCCAGTACTTC
CDR3: CAWSVGGTETQYF

size: -
J: TRBJ2-1
D: -
V: TRBV12-5
DNA: TGTGCTAGTGGTTTCAATACTGGGAGGCGGTTCTTC
CDR3: CASGFNTGRRFF

size: many
J: TRBJ2-5
D: -
V: TRBV27
DNA: TGTGCCAGCAGTAATCGAGGGGGCCAAGAGACCCAGTACTTC
CDR3: CASSNRGGQETQYF

size: few
J: TRBJ2-7
D: TRBD2
V: TRBV14
DNA: TGTGCCAGCAGCCAAGTCAATAGGGGAGGGTACGAGCAGTACTTC
CDR3: CASSQVNRGGYEQYF

size: -
J: TRBJ2-3
D: -
V: TRBV6-6
DNA: TGTGCCAGCAGTAACGCCGCAGGCTACACAGATACGCAGTATTTT
CDR3: CASSNAAGYTDTQYF

size: many
J: TRBJ2-1
D: TRBD2
V: TRBV27
DNA: TGTGCCAGCAGTCTCTGGACTAGCTCAGGTGAGCAGTTCTTC
CDR3: CASSLWTSSGEQFF

size: many
J: TRBJ2-1
D: TRBD2
V: TRBV20-1
DNA: TGCAGTGCTAGAGCAGTAGCGGGAGGGGACAATGAGCAGTTCTTC
CDR3: CSARAVAGGDNEQFF

size: -
J: TRBJ2-1
D: TRBD2
V: TRBV7-9
DNA: TGTGCCAGCAGCTCACTCCCGGGACTAGCGGCGGGGTCGGATGAGCAGTTCTTC
CDR3: CASSSLPGLAAGSDEQFF

size: -
J: TRBJ1-2
D: -
V: TRBV12-3/TRBV12-4
DNA: TGTGCCAGCAGTTTCTGGAGGAGCGACTATGGCTACACCTTC
CDR3: CASSFWRSDYGYTF

size: few
J: TRBJ2-3
D: TRBD2
V: TRBV24-1
DNA: TGTGCCACCAGTGGCGGGAGAGGGACAGATACGCAGTATTTT
CDR3: CATSGGRGTDTQYF

size: -
J: TRBJ2-2
D: -
V: TRBV20-1
DNA: TGCAGTGCTAGAGATCAGGGACCCTCGAACACCGGGGAGCTGTTTTTT
CDR3: CSARDQGPSNTGELFF

size: few
J: TRBJ2-5
D: -
V: TRBV28
DNA: TGTGCCAGCAGTGACTTCCCAGGGATGGAGACCCAGTACTTC
CDR3: CASSDFPGMETQYF

size: medium-sized
J: TRBJ2-1
D: -
V: TRBV30
DNA: TGTGCCTGGAGTACACGCAATGAGCAGTTCTTC
CDR3: CAWSTRNEQFF

size: -
J: TRBJ2-3
D: TRBD1
V: TRBV6-6
DNA: TGTGCCAGCACACTACAGGGGGTGATCAAAGATACGCAGTATTTT
CDR3: CASTLQGVIKDTQYF

size: once
J: TRBJ2-3
D: -
V: TRBV20-1
DNA: TGCAGTGCTGCCGTCCCGGGGGGCACAGATACGCAGTATTTT
CDR3: CSAAVPGGTDTQYF

size: many
J: TRBJ2-5
D: -
V: TRBV7-2
DNA: TGTGCCAGCAGCTTAGCAGGCAGTGTGAAGACCCAGTACTTC
CDR3: CASSLAGSVKTQYF

size: few
J: TRBJ2-1
D: TRBD2
V: TRBV5-1
DNA: TGCGCCAGCAGCTTGGTCCGGCGGGAGCTGAGCAATGAGCAGTTCTTC
CDR3: CASSLVRRELSNEQFF

size: many
J: TRBJ2-5
D: TRBD1
V: TRBV6-1
DNA: TGTGCCAGCAGCCGGGACAGGGGAGAGACCCAGTACTTC
CDR3: CASSRDRGETQYF

size: many
J: TRBJ1-6
D: -
V: TRBV11-2
DNA: TGTGCCAGCAGCTTGACACAGTATAATTCACCCCTCCACTTT
CDR3: CASSLTQYNSPLHF

size: -
J: TRBJ2-7
D: TRBD2
V: TRBV27
DNA: TGTGCCAGCCGGGGCGGGAGAGGTTGGGACGAGCAGTACTTC
CDR3: CASRGGRGWDEQYF

size: many
J: TRBJ2-1
D: -
V: TRBV19
DNA: TGTGCCAGTAGTCCGCCACCCGCGCAGTTCTTC
CDR3: CASSPPPAQFF

size: medium-sized
J: TRBJ2-3
D: -
V: TRBV11-2
DNA: TGTGCCAGCAGCCCACGAAAAGGCACAGATACGCAGTATTTT
CDR3: CASSPRKGTDTQYF

size: once
J: TRBJ2-5
D: -
V: TRBV7-9
DNA: TGTGCCAGCAGCCGGTCGTGGGAAGAGACCCAGTACTTC
CDR3: CASSRSWEETQYF

size: few
J: TRBJ2-5
D: -
V: TRBV7-2
DNA: TGTGCCAGCAGCGGCGATTCGCCCCGAGAGACCCAGTACTTC
CDR3: CASSGDSPRETQYF

size: many
J: TRBJ2-1
D: -
V: TRBV10-3
DNA: TGTGCCATCAGTGAGTCGTTTCTCATAAGCTACAATGAGCAGTTCTTC
CDR3: CAISESFLISYNEQFF

size: -
J: TRBJ2-1
D: TRBD1
V: TRBV28
DNA: TGTGCCAGCAGTACGGGTGTCAGGACAGGTTACAATGAGCAGTTCTTC
CDR3: CASSTGVRTGYNEQFF

size: many
J: TRBJ2-5
D: TRBD1
V: TRBV6-6
DNA: TGTGCCAGCAGGAACAGGGGTGATCAGGAGACCCAGTACTTC
CDR3: CASRNRGDQETQYF

size: few
J: TRBJ2-7
D: -
V: TRBV7-8
DNA: TGTGCCAGCAGCCATAGCGGAACCTCCTACGAGCAGTACTTC
CDR3: CASSHSGTSYEQYF

size: many
J: TRBJ2-2
D: -
V: TRBV12-3/TRBV12-4
DNA: TGTGCCAGCAGTCCCGGGGCAACCGGGGAGCTGTTTTTT
CDR3: CASSPGATGELFF

size: -
J: TRBJ1-4
D: -
V: TRBV12-3/TRBV12-4
DNA: TGTGCCAGCTCCGGGCGGGGTGAAACTAATGAAAAACTGTTTTTT
CDR3: CASSGRGETNEKLFF

size: few
J: TRBJ1-4
D: TRBD1
V: TRBV18
DNA: TGTGCCAGCTCATCACGGCTCACAGGGGGCGCTAATGAAAAACTGTTTTTT
CDR3: CASSSRLTGGANEKLFF

size: -
J: TRBJ1-1
D: -
V: TRBV2
DNA: TGTGCCAGCAGAGCCCCATGGACTCGGAAGACTAGGGACACTGAAGCTTTCTTT
CDR3: CASRAPWTRKTRDTEAFF

size: few
J: TRBJ2-5
D: -
V: TRBV12-3/TRBV12-4
DNA: TGTGCCAGCAGTCGACAGGTTCTGTACCAAGAGACCCAGTACTTC
CDR3: CASSRQVLYQETQYF

size: many
J: TRBJ2-5
D: TRBD2
V: TRBV24-1
DNA: TGTGCCACCAGTGACCCCGGGCTAGCGGGGGCTCAGACCCAGTACTTC
CDR3: CATSDPGLAGAQTQYF

size: many
J: TRBJ1-3
D: -
V: TRBV13
DNA: TGTGCCAGCAGCTTTAGTAGCTCTGGAAACACCATATATTTT
CDR3: CASSFSSSGNTIYF

size: many
J: TRBJ1-5
D: -
V: TRBV7-9
DNA: TGTGCCAGCAGAAGACCCGGGGGGCCCCAGCATTTT
CDR3: CASRRPGGPQHF

size: few
J: TRBJ2-4
D: -
V: TRBV5-1
DNA: TGCGCCAGCAGGACTTCTCCGGGGGCGAACGATCCGTTAGCCAAAAACATTCAGTACTTC
CDR3: CASRTSPGANDPLAKNIQYF

size: many
J: TRBJ2-7
D: -
V: TRBV28
DNA: TGTGCCAGCAGTACGGGACGTCAGGCCGGGTACGAGCAGTACTTC
CDR3: CASSTGRQAGYEQYF

size: few
J: TRBJ1-2
D: -
V: TRBV19
DNA: TGTGCCTCTATGGAGGGGGGGCTGAACTATGGCTACACCTTC
CDR3: CASMEGGLNYGYTF

size: few
J: TRBJ1-1
D: TRBD1
V: TRBV7-9
DNA: TGTGCCAGCAGCCGTTGGGGGCAGGGGGCTAAGAACACTGAAGCTTTCTTT
CDR3: CASSRWGQGAKNTEAFF

size: many
J: TRBJ2-7
D: -
V: TRBV7-2
DNA: TGTGCCAGCAGCCCGGTAGCGGTCCCCTACTACGAGCAGTACTTC
CDR3: CASSPVAVPYYEQYF

size: -
J: TRBJ2-5
D: TRBD2
V: TRBV24-1
DNA: TGTGCCACCAGTGACCCGACTAGCGGGATGGAGACCCAGTACTTC
CDR3: CATSDPTSGMETQYF

size: -
J: TRBJ2-5
D: TRBD2
V: TRBV20-1
DNA: TGCAGTGCTACTGGTTCGTCAGCGGGAGGCCACCAAGAGACCCAGTACTTC
CDR3: CSATGSSAGGHQETQYF